This record concerns one TCR beta chain sequence. Its specificity is not known. The sample comes from a study of T cell repertoires in cytomegalovirus infection. Study-level background: An indication of both CMV infection and matching HLA type came from public TCR beta signatures. Findings and limits, study-wide: Pooled public TCR beta family frequency picked out CMV carriers with the relevant HLA. In two of eight donors, the top clonotype was HLA-C-restricted CMV-specific.

Via MiXCR, TCRdb re-called the reads, giving one row per CDR3 protein. Among 150,000 to 200,000 distinct CDR3 sequences, about a sixth were seen once, and the ten largest hold almost 25%. The TCR comes from a human donor in good health (CMV status not recorded). Some clones in this sample may be carry-over from other donors' samples. The sample was CD8+ T cells from PBMCs.

The DNA of the CDR3 is TGTGCCAGCAGCTTAGACATGGTGGAAAGCAATCAGCCCCAGCATTTT. Translation gives CASSLDMVESNQPQHF. The genes are TRBV7-8 and TRBJ1-5, with D uncertain. Trimming removed 1 base at V and 1 base at J, with 11 bases between. The germline V gene has CDR1 SGHVS and CDR2 FQNEAQ. The CDR3 contains 16 residues.